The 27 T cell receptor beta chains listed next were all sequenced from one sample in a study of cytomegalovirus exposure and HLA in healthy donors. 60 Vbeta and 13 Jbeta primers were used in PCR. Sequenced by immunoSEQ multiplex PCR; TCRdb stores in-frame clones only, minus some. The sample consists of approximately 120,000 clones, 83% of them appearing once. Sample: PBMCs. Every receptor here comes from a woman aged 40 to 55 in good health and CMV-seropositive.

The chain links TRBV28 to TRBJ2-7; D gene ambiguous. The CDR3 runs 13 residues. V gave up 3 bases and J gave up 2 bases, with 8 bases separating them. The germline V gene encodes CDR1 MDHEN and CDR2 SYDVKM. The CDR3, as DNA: TGTGCCAGCAGTTTGGGCTGGGCCTACGAGCAGTACTTC. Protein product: CASSLGWAYEQYF.

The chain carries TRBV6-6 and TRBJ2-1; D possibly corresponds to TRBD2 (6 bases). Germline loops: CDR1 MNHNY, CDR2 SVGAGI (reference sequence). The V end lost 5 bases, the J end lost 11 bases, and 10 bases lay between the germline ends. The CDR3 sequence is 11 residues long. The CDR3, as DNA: TGTGCCAGCAGTACTGGCGGGAAGCAGTTCTTC. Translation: CASSTGGKQFF.

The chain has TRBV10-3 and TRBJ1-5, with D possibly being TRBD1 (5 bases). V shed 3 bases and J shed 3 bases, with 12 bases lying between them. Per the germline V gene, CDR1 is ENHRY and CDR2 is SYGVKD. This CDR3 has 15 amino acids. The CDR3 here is CAISEPGQINQPQHF. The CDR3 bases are TGTGCCATCAGTGAACCTGGACAAATCAATCAGCCCCAGCATTTT.

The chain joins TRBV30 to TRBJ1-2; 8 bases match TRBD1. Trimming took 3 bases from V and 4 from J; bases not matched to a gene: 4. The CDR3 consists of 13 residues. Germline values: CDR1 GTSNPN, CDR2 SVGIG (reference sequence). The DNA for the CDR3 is TGTGCCTGGAGCCCGACAGGGGTCTATGGCTACACCTTC. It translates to CAWSPTGVYGYTF.

This CDR3 is CASSPSRGYNEQFF. CDR3 DNA: TGTGCCAGCAGCCCGAGCCGGGGTTACAATGAGCAGTTCTTC. The chain uses TRBV7-2 and TRBJ2-1, with TRBD2 as a possible D gene (5 bases). Trimming cost V 5 bases and J 4 bases, with 12 bases left between them. Germline V CDR1 and CDR2: SGHTA, FQGNSA. The CDR3 loop spans 14 amino acids. Filled out from reference TRBV7-2 and TRBJ2-1, the complete variable domain reads GAGVSQSPSNKVTEKGKDVELRCDPISGHTALYWYRQSLGQGLEFLIYFQGNSAPDKSGLPSDRFSAERTGGSVSTLTIQRTQQEDSAVYLCASSPSRGYNEQFFGPGTRLTVL.

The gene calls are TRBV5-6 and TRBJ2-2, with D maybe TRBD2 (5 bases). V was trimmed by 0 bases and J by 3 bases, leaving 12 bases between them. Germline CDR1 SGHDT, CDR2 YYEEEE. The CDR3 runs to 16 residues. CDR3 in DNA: TGTGCCAGCAGCTTGGACTGGCTAGCCGACACCGGGGAGCTGTTTTTT. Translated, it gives CASSLDWLADTGELFF.

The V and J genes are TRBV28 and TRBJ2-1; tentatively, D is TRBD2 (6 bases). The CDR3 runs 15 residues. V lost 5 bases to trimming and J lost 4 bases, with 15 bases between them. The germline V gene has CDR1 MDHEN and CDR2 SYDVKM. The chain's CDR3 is CASSGNSGVYNEQFF. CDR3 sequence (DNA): TGTGCCAGCAGTGGTAATTCGGGGGTTTACAATGAGCAGTTCTTC.

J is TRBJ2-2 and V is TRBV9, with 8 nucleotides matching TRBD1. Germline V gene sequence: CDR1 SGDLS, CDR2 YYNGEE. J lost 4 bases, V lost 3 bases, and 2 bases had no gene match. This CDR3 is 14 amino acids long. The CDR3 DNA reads TGTGCCAGCAGCGATGGGACAGGCACCGGGGAGCTGTTTTTT. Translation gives CASSDGTGTGELFF.

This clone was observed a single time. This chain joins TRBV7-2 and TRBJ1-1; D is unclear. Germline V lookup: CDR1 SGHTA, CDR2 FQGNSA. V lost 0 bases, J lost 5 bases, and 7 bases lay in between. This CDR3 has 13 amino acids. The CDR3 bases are TGTGCCAGCAGCTTAGCTTCCGGGACTGAAGCTTTCTTT. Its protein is CASSLASGTEAFF.

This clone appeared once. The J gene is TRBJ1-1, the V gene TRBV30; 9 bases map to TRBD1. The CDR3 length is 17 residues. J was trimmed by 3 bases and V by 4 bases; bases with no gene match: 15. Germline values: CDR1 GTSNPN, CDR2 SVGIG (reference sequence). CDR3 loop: CAWMTKDRGFMDTEAFF. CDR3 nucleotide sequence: TGTGCCTGGATGACAAAGGACAGGGGTTTTATGGACACTGAAGCTTTCTTT.

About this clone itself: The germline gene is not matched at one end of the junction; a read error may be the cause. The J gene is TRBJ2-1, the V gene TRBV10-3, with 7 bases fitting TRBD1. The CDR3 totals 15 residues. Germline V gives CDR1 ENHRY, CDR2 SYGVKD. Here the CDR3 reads CAISESSVGGNERFF. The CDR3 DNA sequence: TGTGCCATCAGTGAGTCGAGTGTAGGGGGCAATGAGCGGTTCTTC.

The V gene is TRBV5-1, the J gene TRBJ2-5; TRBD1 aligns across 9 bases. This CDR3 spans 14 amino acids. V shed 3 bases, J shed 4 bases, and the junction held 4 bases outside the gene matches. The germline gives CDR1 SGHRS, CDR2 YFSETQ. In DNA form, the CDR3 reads TGCGCCAGCAGCTCCCCGGGACAGGGAGAGACCCAGTACTTC. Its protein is CASSSPGQGETQYF.

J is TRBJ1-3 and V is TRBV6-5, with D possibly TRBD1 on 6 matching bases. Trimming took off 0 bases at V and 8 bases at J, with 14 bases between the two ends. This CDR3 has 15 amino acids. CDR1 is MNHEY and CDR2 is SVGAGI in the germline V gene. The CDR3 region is CASSYSGIQGHTIYF. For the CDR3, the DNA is TGTGCCAGCAGTTACTCGGGGATACAGGGCCACACCATATATTTT.

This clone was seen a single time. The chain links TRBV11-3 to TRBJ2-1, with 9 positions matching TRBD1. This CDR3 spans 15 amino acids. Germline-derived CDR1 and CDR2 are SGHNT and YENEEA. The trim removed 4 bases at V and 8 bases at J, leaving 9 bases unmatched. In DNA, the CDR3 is TGTGCCAGCAGCTGGGGGACAGGGTCTACAGATGAGCAGTTCTTC. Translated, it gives CASSWGTGSTDEQFF.

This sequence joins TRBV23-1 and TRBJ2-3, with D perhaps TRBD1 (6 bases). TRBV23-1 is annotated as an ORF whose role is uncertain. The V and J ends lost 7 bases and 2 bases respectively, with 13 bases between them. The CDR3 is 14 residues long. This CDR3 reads CASTRQAATDTQYF. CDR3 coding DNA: TGCGCCAGCACCCGACAGGCGGCCACAGATACGCAGTATTTT.

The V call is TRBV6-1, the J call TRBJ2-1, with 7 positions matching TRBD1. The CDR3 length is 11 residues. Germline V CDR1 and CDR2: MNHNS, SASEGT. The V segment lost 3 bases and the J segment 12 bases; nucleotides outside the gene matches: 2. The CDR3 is CASSDRDRQFF. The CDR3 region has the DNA TGTGCCAGCAGTGACCGGGACAGGCAGTTCTTC.

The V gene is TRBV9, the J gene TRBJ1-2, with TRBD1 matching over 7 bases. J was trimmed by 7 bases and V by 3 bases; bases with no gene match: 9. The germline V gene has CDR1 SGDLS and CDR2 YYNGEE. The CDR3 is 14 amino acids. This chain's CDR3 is CASSADRPEVGYTF. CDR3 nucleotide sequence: TGTGCCAGCAGCGCGGACAGGCCCGAGGTTGGCTACACCTTC.

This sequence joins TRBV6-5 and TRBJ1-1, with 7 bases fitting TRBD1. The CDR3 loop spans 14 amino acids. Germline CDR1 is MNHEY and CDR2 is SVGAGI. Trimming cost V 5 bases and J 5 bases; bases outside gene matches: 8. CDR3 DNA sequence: TGTGCCAGCAGTAACAGGGGAGAGGTGACTGAAGCTTTCTTT. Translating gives CASSNRGEVTEAFF.

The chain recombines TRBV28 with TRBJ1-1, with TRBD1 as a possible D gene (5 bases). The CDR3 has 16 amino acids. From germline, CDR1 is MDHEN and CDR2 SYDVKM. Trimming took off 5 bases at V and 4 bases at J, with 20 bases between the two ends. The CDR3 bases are TGTGCCAGCAGTCCGGGACTTCACCTGGGGGGCACTGAAGCTTTCTTT. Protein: CASSPGLHLGGTEAFF. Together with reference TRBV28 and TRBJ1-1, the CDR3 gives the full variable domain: DVKVTQSSRYLVKRTGEKVFLECVQDMDHENMFWYRQDPGLGLRLIYFSYDVKMKEKGDIPEGYSVSREKKERFSLILESASTNQTSMYLCASSPGLHLGGTEAFFGQGTRLTVV.

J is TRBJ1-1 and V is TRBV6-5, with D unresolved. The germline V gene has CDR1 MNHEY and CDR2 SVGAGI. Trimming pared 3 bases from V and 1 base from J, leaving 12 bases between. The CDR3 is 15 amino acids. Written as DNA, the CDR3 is TGTGCCAGCAGTTATAGTGGTACAGCGAACACTGAAGCTTTCTTT. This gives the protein CASSYSGTANTEAFF.

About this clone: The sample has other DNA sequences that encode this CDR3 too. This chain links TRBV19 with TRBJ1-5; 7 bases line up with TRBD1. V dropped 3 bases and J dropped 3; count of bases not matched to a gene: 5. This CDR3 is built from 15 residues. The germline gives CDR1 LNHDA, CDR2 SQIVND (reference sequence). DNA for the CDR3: TGTGCCAGTAGTATTCGGACAGGCCTCAATCAGCCCCAGCATTTT. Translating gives CASSIRTGLNQPQHF.

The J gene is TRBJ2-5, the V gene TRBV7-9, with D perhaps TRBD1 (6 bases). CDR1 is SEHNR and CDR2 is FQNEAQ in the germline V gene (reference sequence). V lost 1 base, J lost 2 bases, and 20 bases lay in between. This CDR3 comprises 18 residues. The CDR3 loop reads CASSLEGFRGPIQETQYF. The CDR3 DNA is TGTGCCAGCAGCTTAGAGGGTTTCAGGGGACCTATTCAAGAGACCCAGTACTTC.

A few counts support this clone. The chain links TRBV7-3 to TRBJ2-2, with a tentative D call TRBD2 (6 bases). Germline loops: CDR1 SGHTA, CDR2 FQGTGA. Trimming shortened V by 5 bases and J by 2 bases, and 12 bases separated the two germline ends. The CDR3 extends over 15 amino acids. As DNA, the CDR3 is TGTGCCAGCAGCCCCCGGCGGGATAACACCGGGGAGCTGTTTTTT. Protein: CASSPRRDNTGELFF.

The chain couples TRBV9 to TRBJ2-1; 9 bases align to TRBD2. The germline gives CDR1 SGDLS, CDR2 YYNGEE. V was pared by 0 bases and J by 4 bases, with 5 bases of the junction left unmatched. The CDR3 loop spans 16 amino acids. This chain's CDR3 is CASSVERGRGYNEQFF. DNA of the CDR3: TGTGCCAGCAGCGTAGAACGCGGGAGGGGTTACAATGAGCAGTTCTTC.

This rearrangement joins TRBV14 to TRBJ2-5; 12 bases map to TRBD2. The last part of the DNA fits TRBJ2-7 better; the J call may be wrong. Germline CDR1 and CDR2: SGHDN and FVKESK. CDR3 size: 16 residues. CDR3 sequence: CASSHTSGRLSYEQYF. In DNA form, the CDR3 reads TGTGCCAGCAGCCACACTAGCGGGAGGTTATCGTACGAGCAGTACTTC.

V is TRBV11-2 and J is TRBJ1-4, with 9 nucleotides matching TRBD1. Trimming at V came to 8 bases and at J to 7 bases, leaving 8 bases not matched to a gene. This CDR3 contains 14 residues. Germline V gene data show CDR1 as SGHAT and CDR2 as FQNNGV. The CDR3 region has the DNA TGTGCCAGCCGAGGGGACAGGGAGATTGAAAAACTGTTTTTT. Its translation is CASRGDREIEKLFF. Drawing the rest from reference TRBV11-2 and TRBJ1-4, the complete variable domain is EAGVAQSPRYKIIEKRQSVAFWCNPISGHATLYWYQQILGQGPKLLIQFQNNGVVDDSQLPKDRFSAERLKGVDSTLKIQPAKLEDSAVYLCASRGDREIEKLFFGSGTQLSVL.

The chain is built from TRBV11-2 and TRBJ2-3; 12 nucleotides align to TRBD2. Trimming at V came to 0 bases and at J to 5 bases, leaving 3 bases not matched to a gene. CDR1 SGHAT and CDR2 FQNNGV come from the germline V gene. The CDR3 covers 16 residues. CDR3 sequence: CASSLDLAGGQDTQYF. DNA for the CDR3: TGTGCCAGCAGCTTAGATCTAGCGGGAGGGCAAGATACGCAGTATTTT.